This T cell receptor (beta chain) derives from a study of cytomegalovirus exposure and HLA in healthy donors. Broader study findings: Subsequent analysis showed first-cohort TCR clusters tending to co-occur in some 120 validation repertoires. The majority of TCR sequences were rare, yet some public TCRs appeared in many donors. According to the study, roughly 160 TCR beta chains were cytomegalovirus-associated.

Looked up from germline, CDR1 is MGHRA and CDR2 is YSYEKL. Trimming at V came to 4 bases and at J to 0 bases, leaving 7 bases not matched to a gene. The CDR3 length is 16 residues. This clone occurred once. No antigen is known for it. Sequencing was performed with immunoSEQ multiplex PCR; in TCRdb, only in-frame clones are kept and a portion is missing. The sample lists 200,000 or so clones, about nine tenths occurring once. The receptor comes from a woman aged 18-29 years in good health and CMV-seropositive. This sequence joins TRBV4-1 and TRBJ2-3, with TRBD2 matching 7 bases. The sequenced material came from PBMCs. The CDR3 nucleotides read TGCGCCAGCAGCCGATCACTAGCGACGAGCACAGATACGCAGTATTTT. It is translated as CASSRSLATSTDTQYF.